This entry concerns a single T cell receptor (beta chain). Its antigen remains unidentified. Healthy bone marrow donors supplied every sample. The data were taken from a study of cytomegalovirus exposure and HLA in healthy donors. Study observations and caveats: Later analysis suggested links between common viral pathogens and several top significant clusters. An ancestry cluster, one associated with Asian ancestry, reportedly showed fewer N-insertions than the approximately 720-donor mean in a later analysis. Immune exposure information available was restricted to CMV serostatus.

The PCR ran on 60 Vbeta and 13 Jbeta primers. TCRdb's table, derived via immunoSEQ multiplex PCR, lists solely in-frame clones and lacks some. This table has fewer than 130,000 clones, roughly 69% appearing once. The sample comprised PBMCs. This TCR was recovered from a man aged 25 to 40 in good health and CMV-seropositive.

CDR3 region: CASSFSQGSGELFF. DNA of the CDR3: TGTGCCAGCAGTTTTTCACAGGGTTCCGGGGAGCTGTTTTTT. This chain joins TRBV27 and TRBJ2-2; possible D gene TRBD1, 6 bases. V lost 3 bases, J lost 6 bases, and 11 bases lay in between. In germline, CDR1 is MNHEY, CDR2 SMNVEV (reference sequence). The CDR3 is 14 amino acids.